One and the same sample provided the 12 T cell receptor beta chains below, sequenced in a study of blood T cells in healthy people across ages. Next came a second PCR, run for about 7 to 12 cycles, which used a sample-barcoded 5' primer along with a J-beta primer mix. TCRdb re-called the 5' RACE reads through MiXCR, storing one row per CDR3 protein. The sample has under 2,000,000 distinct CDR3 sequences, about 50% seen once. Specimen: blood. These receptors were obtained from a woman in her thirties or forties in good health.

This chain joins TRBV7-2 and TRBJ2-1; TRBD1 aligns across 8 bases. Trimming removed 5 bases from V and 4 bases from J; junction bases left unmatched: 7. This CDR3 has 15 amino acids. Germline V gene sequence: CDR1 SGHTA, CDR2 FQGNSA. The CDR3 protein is CASSSQTGVYNEQFF. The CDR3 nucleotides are TGTGCCAGCAGCAGCCAGACAGGGGTTTACAATGAGCAGTTCTTC.

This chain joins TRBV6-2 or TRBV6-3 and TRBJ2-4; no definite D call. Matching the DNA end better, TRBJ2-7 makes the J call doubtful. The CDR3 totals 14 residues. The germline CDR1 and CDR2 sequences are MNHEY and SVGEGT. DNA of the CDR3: TGTGCCAGCAGTTCGACACTTAAGGGCTACGAGCAGTACTTC. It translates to CASSSTLKGYEQYF.

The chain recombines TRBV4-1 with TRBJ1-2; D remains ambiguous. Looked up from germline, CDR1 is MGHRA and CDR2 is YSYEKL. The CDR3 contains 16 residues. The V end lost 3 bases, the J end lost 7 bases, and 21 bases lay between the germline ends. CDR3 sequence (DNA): TGCGCCAGCAGCCAGGGAGACCGGGTGTTAGCGGGTGGCTACACCTTC. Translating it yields CASSQGDRVLAGGYTF.

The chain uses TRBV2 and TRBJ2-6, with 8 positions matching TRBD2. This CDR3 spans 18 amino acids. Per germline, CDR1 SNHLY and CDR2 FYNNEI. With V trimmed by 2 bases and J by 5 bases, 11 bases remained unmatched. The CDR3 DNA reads TGTGCCAGCAGTGAAAGGCGACTAGCGTATGGGAGGGCCAACGTCCTGACTTTC. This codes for CASSERRLAYGRANVLTF. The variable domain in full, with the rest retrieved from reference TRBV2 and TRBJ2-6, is EPEVTQTPSHQVTQMGQEVILRCVPISNHLYFYWYRQILGQKVEFLVSFYNNEISEKSEIFDDQFSVERPDGSNFTLKIRSTKLEDSAMYFCASSERRLAYGRANVLTFGAGSRLTVL.

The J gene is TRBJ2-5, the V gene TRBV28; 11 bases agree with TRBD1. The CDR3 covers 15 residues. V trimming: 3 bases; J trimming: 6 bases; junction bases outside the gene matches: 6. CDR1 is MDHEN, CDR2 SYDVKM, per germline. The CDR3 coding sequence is TGTGCCAGCAGTTTCCGGGGACAGGGGGTAAAGACCCAGTACTTC. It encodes CASSFRGQGVKTQYF.

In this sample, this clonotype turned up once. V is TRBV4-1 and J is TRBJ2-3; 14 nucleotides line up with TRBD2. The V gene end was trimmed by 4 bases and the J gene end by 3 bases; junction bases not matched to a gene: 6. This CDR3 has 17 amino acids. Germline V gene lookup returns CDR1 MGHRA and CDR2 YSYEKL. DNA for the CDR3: TGCGCCAGCAGCCTGACTAGCGGGGGGGCTATAACAGATACGCAGTATTTT. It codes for CASSLTSGGAITDTQYF.

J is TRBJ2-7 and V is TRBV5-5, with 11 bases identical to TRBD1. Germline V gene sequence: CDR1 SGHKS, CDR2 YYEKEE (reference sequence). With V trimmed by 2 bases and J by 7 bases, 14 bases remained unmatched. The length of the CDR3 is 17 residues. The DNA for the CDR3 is TGTGCCAGCAGCTTTCGTATCCGGGACAGGGGGACAAATGAGCAGTACTTC. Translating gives CASSFRIRDRGTNEQYF.

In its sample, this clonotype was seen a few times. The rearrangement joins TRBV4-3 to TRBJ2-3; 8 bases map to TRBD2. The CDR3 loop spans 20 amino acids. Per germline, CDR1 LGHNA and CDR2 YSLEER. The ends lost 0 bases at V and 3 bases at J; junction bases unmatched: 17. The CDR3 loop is CASSQEGVGSGASRTDTQYF. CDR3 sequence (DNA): TGCGCCAGCAGCCAAGAAGGGGTGGGTAGCGGGGCCTCTAGGACAGATACGCAGTATTTT.

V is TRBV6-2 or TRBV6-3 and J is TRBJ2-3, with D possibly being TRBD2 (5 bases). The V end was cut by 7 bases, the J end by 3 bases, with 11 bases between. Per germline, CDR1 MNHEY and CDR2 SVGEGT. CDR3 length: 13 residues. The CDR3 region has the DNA TGTGCCAGCACTAGGACTTATACAGATACGCAGTATTTT. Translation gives CASTRTYTDTQYF.

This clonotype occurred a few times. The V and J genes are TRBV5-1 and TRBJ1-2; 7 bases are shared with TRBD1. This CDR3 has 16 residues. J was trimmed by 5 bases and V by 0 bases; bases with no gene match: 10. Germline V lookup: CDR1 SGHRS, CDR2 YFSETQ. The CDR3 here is CASSLVPGGTDYGYTF. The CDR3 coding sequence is TGCGCCAGCAGCTTGGTGCCGGGCGGGACAGATTATGGCTACACCTTC.

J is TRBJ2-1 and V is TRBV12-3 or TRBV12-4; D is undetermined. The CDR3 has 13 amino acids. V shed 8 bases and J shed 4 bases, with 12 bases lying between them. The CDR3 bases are TGTGCCAGCGGGCCCCGTCAGTACAATGAGCAGTTCTTC. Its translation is CASGPRQYNEQFF.

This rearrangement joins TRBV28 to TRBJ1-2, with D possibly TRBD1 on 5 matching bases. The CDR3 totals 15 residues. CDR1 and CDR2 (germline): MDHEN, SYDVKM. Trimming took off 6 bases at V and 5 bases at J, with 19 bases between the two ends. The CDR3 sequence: CASSPQGGAGYGYTF. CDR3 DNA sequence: TGTGCCAGCAGCCCTCAGGGAGGGGCTGGGTATGGCTACACCTTC.